This T cell receptor (beta chain) was observed in a study of T cells in Graves' hyperthyroidism and ophthalmopathy (dated by TCRdb to 2018 to 2020). For context, the study as a whole: To identify distinguishing TCR V-J signatures, a discovery cohort of about 100 patients was used, comprising some 45 with Graves' ophthalmopathy and roughly 60 with stable Graves' hyperthyroidism. Prospective prediction of ophthalmopathy was tested in an independent validation cohort consisting of 18 to 20 hyperthyroidism patients and some 16 patients who later progressed to ophthalmopathy. After sampling, hyperthyroidism patients received methimazole starting at 30 mg daily, and ophthalmopathy patients received high-dose intravenous methylprednisolone. Thyroid tissue and blood T-cell repertoires from roughly six Graves' hyperthyroidism patients were also compared in the study. For training and testing, the 95 to 100 patients in the discovery cohort were randomly divided in a 7:3 ratio. TCR Vbeta CDR3 sequencing of roughly 140 peripheral blood samples (roughly 43 ophthalmopathy, roughly 72 hyperthyroidism and roughly 17 progressor patients) is reported in the paper.

Any patient with an uncontrolled infection, another autoimmune disease, pregnancy or lactation was excluded. Diagnoses were based on clinical symptoms, serum thyroxine and TRAb, thyroid ultrasound and orbital computed tomography. Total RNA was extracted using Trizol reagent, and RNA quality was assessed on an Agilent 2100 Bioanalyzer. Summary of the overall study and its limitations: Most expanded thyroid clonotypes (frequency above 0.001) were also detected in blood, a finding suggesting that blood repertoires may reflect thyroid immune responses. No statistical method was used to set the sample size in advance, and investigators knew the group allocation. In cross-validation, a model built on a 13 V-J signature told ophthalmopathy apart from stable hyperthyroidism with approximately 90% sensitivity and around 81% specificity, and in testing the same model reached 80%/75%. During validation, the model predicted progression to ophthalmopathy a median of around six months ahead of onset, with approximately 70% sensitivity and 72% to 80% specificity.

The TCR beta CDR3 regions were amplified from RNA transcripts. A first-round RT-PCR of the TCR CDR3 used the HTBI primer set with the Qiagen OneStep RT-PCR kit. Libraries were constructed in a second round of multiplex PCR, after which size selection and purification were performed. Paired-end sequencing of the libraries was performed with 100 bp reads on an Illumina HiSeq2000. Per the authors' processing: Raw data were processed with SOAPnuke, discarding reads with adapters, uncalled bases, mean Phred below 15, or no exact constant-primer or identifier match. High-quality paired reads were merged using COPE v1.2.5, and each unique nucleotide sequence was defined as a clonotype. Clonotypes were aligned to IMGT TRBV, TRBD and TRBJ reference segments using MiTCR v1.1. The analysis was restricted to V-J combinations with a frequency above 0.0001, which together covered about 99% of the repertoires. A TCS score was defined as the ratio between F50 (clonal expansion) and ExV (chaos), using BLOSUM62-based TCRdist between CDR3 peptides within each V-J. Welch's t-statistics and random forest reduced 450 to 600 V-J features to roughly 13, which were used in a naive Bayes classifier (R e1071). The Morisita-Horn index was used to measure how similar the thyroid and blood repertoires were. TCRdb trimmed public reads at Q25 via fastp, called clones via MiXCR and kept in-frame beta chains. Here each entry gathers all rows of one CDR3 protein and keeps the most common genes and DNA. The V and J calls here are based on TCRdb, not the publication. The sample includes 650,000 to 800,000 distinct CDR3 sequences, with about 45% observed a single time. The ten largest clones capture approximately 7.2% of the sample.

A note on this clonotype: Its antigen target is currently unknown. No much larger clone exists at a distance of one base, and base qualities are not known.

The source material was peripheral blood or thyroid tissue (not recorded which). The sequence was collected from an adult man with Graves' disease, either hyperthyroidism or ophthalmopathy (not recorded which).

In nucleotide form, the sequence is TGTGCCAGCAGGAAGACAGGGGAACCTAATGAAAAACTGTTTTTT. It encodes CASRKTGEPNEKLFF. The chain links TRBV2 with TRBJ1-4, with 8 middle bases fitting TRBD1. The CDR3 numbers 15 residues from cysteine through phenylalanine. Just the 45-base CDR3 DNA is kept, in frame starting at base 1. CDR1 and CDR2 were assigned from the germline V gene as SNHLY and FYNNEI. For this chain, trimming is 6 bases at the V end and 3 bases at the J end, and the number of junction bases without a gene match is 6. When the CDR3 is completed using the reference TRBV2 and TRBJ1-4 genes on either side, the full variable domain is EPEVTQTPSHQVTQMGQEVILRCVPISNHLYFYWYRQILGQKVEFLVSFYNNEISEKSEIFDDQFSVERPDGSNFTLKIRSTKLEDSAMYFCASRKTGEPNEKLFFGSGTQLSVL.